This entry lists 26 T cell receptor beta chains sequenced from one sample in a study of T cell repertoires in cytomegalovirus infection (dated by TCRdb to about 2019). These receptors have no known antigen. The sequencer was an Illumina HiSeq 1500. The raw public reads went through TCRdb reprocessing: fastp at Q25, MiXCR clone calling, in-frame beta chains kept. Rows are combined by CDR3 protein, so each entry shows the most common genes and DNA. In all, the sample holds 900,000 to 950,000 distinct CDR3 sequences, and roughly 30% of those were seen once. The ten largest clones add up to roughly 13% of the sample. In light of the paper, this sample's treatment or condition label describes: in vitro stimulation with specific CMV peptide epitopes to enrich CMV-specific T cells. The sample here was cultured CD8+ T cells from PBMCs, taken from culture after CMV antigen stimulation. Every receptor here comes from a human donor in good health (CMV status not recorded). Some clones in this sample may be carry-over from other donors' samples.

This clonotype has more than one count but fewer than ten. The chain has TRBV28 and TRBJ2-7, with D possibly being TRBD1 (6 bases). V gave up 3 bases and J gave up 1 base, with 10 bases separating them. There are 14 residues in the CDR3. Germline values: CDR1 MDHEN, CDR2 SYDVKM. CDR3 amino acids: CASSFGGQSYEQYV. CDR3 in DNA: TGTGCCAGCAGTTTTGGAGGACAGTCCTACGAGCAGTACGTC.

This clonotype has just a few counts. The chain employs TRBV7-4 and TRBJ2-1; D is perhaps TRBD1 or TRBD2 (5 bases each). The CDR3 loop spans 13 amino acids. Germline V CDR1 and CDR2: SGHVT, SQSDAQ. The V and J ends lost 6 bases and 5 bases respectively, with 11 bases between them. This chain's CDR3 is CASRPGTHNEQFF. The DNA for the CDR3 is TGTGCCAGCAGACCCGGGACCCACAATGAGCAGTTCTTC.

The genes are TRBV7-9 and TRBJ1-1; weak D call: TRBD1 (6 bases). V dropped 5 bases and J dropped 4 bases, with 17 bases sitting between them. This CDR3 contains 15 residues. CDR1 SEHNR and CDR2 FQNEAQ come from the germline V gene (reference sequence). CDR3 DNA: TGTGCCAGCAGCCCGTCCGAGGGGGGAGCCACTGAAGCTTTCTTT. It encodes CASSPSEGGATEAFF. The whole variable domain, filled in from reference TRBV7-9 and TRBJ1-1, reads DTGVSQNPRHKITKRGQNVTFRCDPISEHNRLYWYRQTLGQGPEFLTYFQNEAQLEKSRLLSDRFSAERPKGSFSTLEIQRTEQGDSAMYLCASSPSEGGATEAFFGQGTRLTVV.

In this sample, this clonotype turned up many times. The V gene is TRBV7-2, the J gene TRBJ1-2; D gene ambiguous. V was shortened by 2 bases and J by 1 base, with 8 bases between the two germline ends. CDR1 SGHTA and CDR2 FQGNSA come from the germline V gene. There are 14 residues in the CDR3. In nucleotides, the CDR3 is TGTGCCAGCAGCTTAAACAGTCTTAACTATGGCTACACCTTC. Protein: CASSLNSLNYGYTF.

The rearrangement links TRBV20-1 to TRBJ1-1; D perhaps matches TRBD1 (6 bases). The CDR3 consists of 16 residues. Germline V CDR1 and CDR2: DFQATT, SNEGSKA (reference sequence). The V end lost 3 bases, the J end lost 0 bases, and 17 bases lay between the germline ends. The CDR3 region has the DNA TGCAGTGCTAGGGGCAGGGGAGCTGGCATGAACACTGAAGCTTTCTTT. It specifies CSARGRGAGMNTEAFF.

The chain couples TRBV6-2 or TRBV6-3 to TRBJ2-3; 8 bases are shared with TRBD2. The CDR3 is made up of 18 amino acids. Losses at the gene ends were 6 bases for V and 5 bases for J; bases not matched to a gene: 19. The germline CDR1 and CDR2 sequences are MNHEY and SVGEGT. The CDR3, as DNA: TGTGCCAGCAGATCCCCGGATCTAGCGGGCAAAGAGGGAGATACGCAGTATTTT. Translating it yields CASRSPDLAGKEGDTQYF.

The rearrangement joins TRBV10-3 to TRBJ1-1; TRBD1 matches 8 bases. Germline-derived CDR1 and CDR2 are ENHRY and SYGVKD. V trimming: 6 bases; J trimming: 1 base; junction bases outside the gene matches: 13. The CDR3 sequence is 17 residues long. Here the CDR3 DNA reads TGTGCCATCAGGACTTCCTCCGGACAGGGTGGGAACACTGAAGCTTTCTTT. This gives the protein CAIRTSSGQGGNTEAFF.

The chain combines TRBV20-1 with TRBJ1-2; TRBD1 might be the D (6 bases). The germline V and J ends were trimmed by 6 bases and 6 bases, with 14 bases remaining between them. Germline CDR1 and CDR2: DFQATT and SNEGSKA (reference sequence). This CDR3 has 12 amino acids. DNA for the CDR3: TGCAGTGCCCCGGGACAAAGAAATGGCTACACCTTC. As protein: CSAPGQRNGYTF.

A few counts support this clonotype. This chain connects TRBV12-3 or TRBV12-4 to TRBJ2-2; no clear D gene. The CDR3 has 13 residues. The V end was cut by 3 bases, the J end by 6 bases, with 8 bases between. The CDR3 loop is CASSFMGSGELFF. The DNA of the CDR3 is TGTGCCAGCAGTTTTATGGGTTCCGGGGAGCTGTTTTTT.

The CDR3 sequence is CASSPYRAPGAGNTIYF. CDR3 sequence (DNA): TGTGCCAGCAGCCCTTACAGGGCCCCAGGGGCTGGAAACACCATATATTTT. This rearrangement joins TRBV7-4 to TRBJ1-3; the D gene is possibly TRBD1 (6 bases). The length of the CDR3 is 17 residues. Germline V gene data show CDR1 as SGHVT and CDR2 as SQSDAQ. V lost 5 bases and J lost 2, with 19 bases in between. The variable domain in full, completed from reference TRBV7-4 and TRBJ1-3, reads GAGVSQSPRYKVAKRGRDVALRCDSISGHVTLYWYRQTLGQGSEVLTYSQSDAQRDKSGRPSGRFSAERPERSVSTLKIQRTEQGDSAVYLCASSPYRAPGAGNTIYFGEGSWLTVV.

This clonotype was seen a handful of times. The chain employs TRBV3-1 and TRBJ2-7, with TRBD1 matching over 9 bases. V trimming: 0 bases; J trimming: 0 bases; junction bases outside the gene matches: 3. There are 16 residues in the CDR3. Germline V gene lookup returns CDR1 LGHDT and CDR2 YNNKEL (reference sequence). The chain's CDR3 is CASSQDDRGSSYEQYF. In nucleotides, the CDR3 is TGTGCCAGCAGCCAAGATGACAGGGGGAGCTCCTACGAGCAGTACTTC.

The chain carries TRBV25-1 and TRBJ1-4; D not certain. Looked up from germline, CDR1 is MGHDK and CDR2 is SYGVNS. There are 13 residues in the CDR3. The ends were cut back, 5 bases at V and 8 bases at J, with 12 bases in the middle. CDR3 DNA sequence: TGTGCCAGCAGTCTTTGGAGGGCGGAAAAACTGTTTTTT. Amino acids: CASSLWRAEKLFF.

This chain connects TRBV12-3 or TRBV12-4 to TRBJ2-6; D is unresolved. V lost 8 bases and J lost 0, with 23 bases in between. The CDR3 runs 19 residues. Written as DNA, the CDR3 is TGTGCCAGCCTTCCCTTCTTGCGGCAGGCCAGCTCTGGGGCCAACGTCCTGACTTTC. Protein: CASLPFLRQASSGANVLTF.

This clonotype was found a few times. In DNA form, the CDR3 reads TGTGCCAGTGGCCCCGGGACTATCAACGAGCAGTACTTC. Its protein is CASGPGTINEQYF. The gene calls are TRBV19 and TRBJ2-7; 7 bases map to TRBD2. This CDR3 comprises 13 residues. The junction had 9 bases not matched to a gene; V was cut back by 8 bases and J by 5 bases. Germline assignment: CDR1 LNHDA and CDR2 SQIVND (reference sequence).

The chain employs TRBV7-4 and TRBJ2-7; TRBD2 aligns across 12 bases. CDR3 length equals 16 residues. V lost 5 bases to trimming and J lost 7 bases; unmatched junction nucleotides: 12. In germline, CDR1 is SGHVT, CDR2 SQSDAQ. CDR3 residues: CASSTSSGGVPWEQYF. The CDR3 DNA reads TGTGCCAGCAGCACATCTAGCGGGGGGGTACCTTGGGAGCAGTACTTC. The entire variable domain, with the rest obtained from reference TRBV7-4 and TRBJ2-7, is as follows: GAGVSQSPRYKVAKRGRDVALRCDSISGHVTLYWYRQTLGQGSEVLTYSQSDAQRDKSGRPSGRFSAERPERSVSTLKIQRTEQGDSAVYLCASSTSSGGVPWEQYFGPGTRLTVT.

Comment on this clonotype: One junction end disagrees with the germline gene, perhaps due to a read error. The rearrangement links TRBV7-9 to TRBJ1-5; a possible D gene is TRBD1 (6 bases). Germline assignment: CDR1 SEHNR and CDR2 FQNEAQ (reference sequence). There are 16 residues in the CDR3. CDR3 sequence: CVSSPDKGVSNQPQHF. CDR3 sequence (DNA): TGTGTCAGCAGCCCGGATAAGGGGGTTAGCAATCAGCCCCAGCATTTT.

This clonotype appeared a few times. This CDR3 reads CASSVGRVNTEAFF. In DNA form, the CDR3 reads TGTGCCAGCAGCGTAGGCAGGGTGAACACTGAAGCTTTCTTT. The chain combines TRBV9 with TRBJ1-1, with a possible D match to TRBD1 (5 bases). V lost 0 bases and J lost 0, with 6 bases in between. The CDR3 runs 14 residues. Germline CDR1 is SGDLS and CDR2 is YYNGEE.

The rearrangement links TRBV6-1 to TRBJ1-5; tentatively, D is TRBD1 (6 bases). The CDR3 is 15 amino acids. CDR1 and CDR2 from the germline V gene are MNHNS and SASEGT. Trimming took 2 bases from V and 4 from J, leaving 12 bases between them. The CDR3 protein is CASSEFWGQNQPQHF. CDR3 coding DNA: TGTGCCAGCAGTGAATTCTGGGGGCAGAATCAGCCCCAGCATTTT.

The V and J genes are TRBV6-1 and TRBJ2-3; 8 bases align to TRBD2. Germline V CDR1 and CDR2: MNHNS, SASEGT. The CDR3 totals 18 residues. With 5 bases clipped from V and 0 bases from J, the junction kept 13 bases outside the gene matches. As DNA, the CDR3 is TGTGCCAGCAGTTCCACTCCTATAGCGGGGACCAGCACAGATACGCAGTATTTT. Its protein product is CASSSTPIAGTSTDTQYF.

The chain combines TRBV7-9 with TRBJ1-1, with D maybe TRBD1 (6 bases). This CDR3 spans 14 amino acids. Trimming took 6 bases from V and 3 from J, leaving 14 bases between them. The germline V gene has CDR1 SEHNR and CDR2 FQNEAQ (reference sequence). The CDR3: CASSTSQGYTEAFF. The DNA for the CDR3 is TGTGCCAGCAGTACTTCACAGGGCTACACTGAAGCTTTCTTT. Together with reference TRBV7-9 and TRBJ1-1, the CDR3 gives the full variable domain: DTGVSQNPRHKITKRGQNVTFRCDPISEHNRLYWYRQTLGQGPEFLTYFQNEAQLEKSRLLSDRFSAERPKGSFSTLEIQRTEQGDSAMYLCASSTSQGYTEAFFGQGTRLTVV.

This chain's CDR3 is CASSSEILEQFF. DNA for the CDR3: TGTGCCAGCAGCTCGGAGATTCTTGAGCAGTTCTTC. The chain links TRBV7-6 to TRBJ2-1, with D unclear. The CDR3 is made up of 12 amino acids. Deletions cut 4 bases from V and 9 bases from J, with 10 bases between. CDR1 SGHVS and CDR2 FNYEAQ come from the germline V gene.

This clonotype was seen only a few times. The chain links TRBV6-2 or TRBV6-3 to TRBJ1-1, with no clear D. The germline V gene encodes CDR1 MNHEY and CDR2 SVGEGT. The CDR3 is 12 amino acids. V gave up 6 bases and J gave up 1 base, with 6 bases separating them. The CDR3 loop reads CASRGSNTEAFF. As DNA, the CDR3 is TGTGCCAGCAGGGGCTCGAACACTGAAGCTTTCTTT.

This clonotype was detected a few times. J is TRBJ2-7 and V is TRBV2; D might be TRBD2 (5 bases). Germline CDR1 SNHLY, CDR2 FYNNEI. The CDR3 consists of 14 residues. V dropped 6 bases and J dropped 0 bases, with 12 bases sitting between them. The CDR3: CASSRGYSSYEQYV. The CDR3 nucleotides are TGTGCCAGCAGCCGGGGTTATAGCTCCTACGAGCAGTACGTC.

This clonotype was recorded a few times. The V call is TRBV20-1, the J call TRBJ2-7, with TRBD1 matching over 9 bases. V dropped 0 bases and J dropped 1; count of bases not matched to a gene: 4. CDR1 and CDR2 from the germline V gene are DFQATT and SNEGSKA (reference sequence). The CDR3 extends over 15 amino acids. The CDR3 protein is CSARDGQGWSYEQYV. CDR3 coding DNA: TGCAGTGCTAGAGATGGACAGGGGTGGTCCTACGAGCAGTACGTC.

This clonotype occurred a few times. The chain joins TRBV19 to TRBJ2-1; possible D gene TRBD1, 5 bases. With 0 bases removed from V and 2 bases from J, the gap between germline ends came to 8 bases. Germline V lookup: CDR1 LNHDA, CDR2 SQIVND (reference sequence). The CDR3 runs 15 residues. CDR3 in DNA: TGTGCCAGTAGTATAGAGGACATGCCCTACAATGAGCAGTTCTTC. Translation gives CASSIEDMPYNEQFF.

The J gene is TRBJ2-7, the V gene TRBV10-3; the match to TRBD1 covers 12 bases. Trimming took 5 bases from V and 3 from J; bases not matched to a gene: 11. The V gene's germline CDR1 is ENHRY and CDR2 SYGVKD. This CDR3 region has 17 residues. CDR3 region: CAISKHGTGGTYYEQYV. CDR3 nucleotide sequence: TGTGCCATCAGTAAACACGGGACAGGGGGCACCTACTACGAGCAGTACGTC.